This T cell receptor (beta chain) was sequenced for a study of regulatory T cells in long-lasting Graves disease. Findings of the study overall: Having only a small sample size may have limited accuracy.

Time point noted: persistent/refractory GD, antithyroid drugs over 5 years with positive TRAb. RNA extracted from PBMCs served as the sequencing template. Collection of peripheral blood (approximately 9 milliliters) was done using EDTA tubes. Investigators prepared the TCR beta libraries by applying iRepertoire HTBI primers and Arm-PCR of CDR3 regions. TCRdb called the multiplex PCR reads again in MiXCR, with one record for every CDR3 protein. The sample consists of 500,000 to 800,000 distinct CDR3 sequences, around 32% of them appearing once. This clonotype was found a few times. Its antigen remains unidentified. Germline CDR1 and CDR2: MNHEY and SMNVEV (reference sequence). V lost 6 bases, J lost 5 bases, and 11 bases lay in between. The CDR3 is made up of 13 amino acids.

The receptor comes from a female donor with Graves disease. This chain connects TRBV27 to TRBJ2-1; D may correspond to TRBD1 or TRBD2 (5 bases each). The material sequenced was peripheral blood mononuclear cells (PBMCs), taken when the disease was refractory, from a patient treated with antithyroid drugs. The CDR3 nucleotides are TGTGCCAGCAGCCGGGGCGGCAACAATGAGCAGTTCTTC. This translates into CASSRGGNNEQFF.